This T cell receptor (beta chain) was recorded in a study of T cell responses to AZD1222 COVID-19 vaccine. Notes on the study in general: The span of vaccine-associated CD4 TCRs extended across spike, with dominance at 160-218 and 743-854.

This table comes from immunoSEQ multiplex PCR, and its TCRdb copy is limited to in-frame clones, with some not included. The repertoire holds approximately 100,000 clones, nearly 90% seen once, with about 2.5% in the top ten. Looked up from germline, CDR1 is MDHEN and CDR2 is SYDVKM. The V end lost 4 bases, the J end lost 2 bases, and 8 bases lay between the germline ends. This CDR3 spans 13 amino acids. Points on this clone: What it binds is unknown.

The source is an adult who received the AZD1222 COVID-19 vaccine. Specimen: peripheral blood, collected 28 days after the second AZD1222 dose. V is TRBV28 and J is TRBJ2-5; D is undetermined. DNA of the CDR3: TGTGCCAGCAGTTCCGGAACACAAGAGACCCAGTACTTC. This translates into CASSSGTQETQYF. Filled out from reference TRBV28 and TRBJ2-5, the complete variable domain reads DVKVTQSSRYLVKRTGEKVFLECVQDMDHENMFWYRQDPGLGLRLIYFSYDVKMKEKGDIPEGYSVSREKKERFSLILESASTNQTSMYLCASSSGTQETQYFGPGTRLLVL.